This record concerns one T cell receptor beta chain sequence. Its target is not known. The CDR3 contains 15 residues. CDR1 and CDR2 (germline): MGHRA, YSYEKL. The trim removed 4 bases at V and 4 bases at J, leaving 5 bases unmatched. TCRdb re-derived calls from the reads in MiXCR, one entry per CDR3 protein. The sample lists approximately 150,000 distinct CDR3 sequences, 15% to 20% occurring once. The entry originates in a study of T cell repertoires in cytomegalovirus infection. Study conclusions and caveats: Clonotypes of TCR beta that were HLA-C-restricted and CMV-specific dominated the ex vivo response. The cumulative frequency of public TCR beta families distinguished individuals who carried CMV together with the relevant HLA.

Sequenced: CD8+ T cells from PBMCs. The chain recombines TRBV4-1 with TRBJ2-5; 11 positions match TRBD2. This clonotype was obtained from a human donor in good health (CMV status not recorded). Some clones in this sample may be carry-over from other donors' samples. CDR3 sequence reads: CASSPRLAGGETQYF. The CDR3 region has the DNA TGCGCCAGCAGCCCACGGCTAGCGGGGGGAGAGACCCAGTACTTC.